This is a list of T cell receptor beta chains from one sample in a study of human thymus T cells. Measured with immunoSEQ multiplex PCR; TCRdb has only the in-frame clones, and not every one. The data show tens of thousands of clones, with roughly 94% seen just once and 0.095% to 0.15% held by the top ten. The specimen sequenced was blood. The receptors come from a boy less than two years old with a congenital heart defect but otherwise immunologically healthy. Each CDR3 is given with its conserved first and last residue. D genes are given only for firm matches. Clone size, where shown, is once, few, many, or a class for clones that have expanded.

j_call: TRBJ1-1; clone_size: NA; d_call: TRBD1; cdr3_length: 14; v_call: TRBV9; cdr3_nt: TGTGCCAGCAGCACCGGGACAGGTAGGACTGAAGCTTTCTTT; cdr3_aa: CASSTGTGRTEAFF
j_call: TRBJ2-7; clone_size: once; d_call: TRBD2; cdr3_length: 14; v_call: TRBV28; cdr3_nt: TGTGCCAGCAGTTTATCGGGGAGGGCCTACGAGCAGTACTTC; cdr3_aa: CASSLSGRAYEQYF
j_call: TRBJ2-2; clone_size: once; d_call: TRBD2; cdr3_length: 12; v_call: TRBV30; cdr3_nt: TGTGCCCGGAGCGGGGGGGCCGGGGAGCTGTTTTTT; cdr3_aa: CARSGGAGELFF
j_call: TRBJ1-2; clone_size: once; d_call: TRBD1; cdr3_length: 14; v_call: TRBV7-2; cdr3_nt: TGTGCCAGCAGCGACGCAGGGGGAATCTATGGCTACACCTTC; cdr3_aa: CASSDAGGIYGYTF
j_call: TRBJ2-5; clone_size: NA; d_call: NA; cdr3_length: 18; v_call: TRBV7-9; cdr3_nt: TGTGCCAGCAGCTTAAAGGCCTGGGGGGCTCCTCCAAAAGAGACCCAGTACTTC; cdr3_aa: CASSLKAWGAPPKETQYF
j_call: TRBJ2-5; clone_size: NA; d_call: NA; cdr3_length: 14; v_call: TRBV5-1; cdr3_nt: TGCGCCAGCAGCCCGACAGGGCGGGGAGAGACCCAGTACTTC; cdr3_aa: CASSPTGRGETQYF
j_call: TRBJ1-1; clone_size: few; d_call: NA; cdr3_length: 13; v_call: TRBV6-6; cdr3_nt: TGTGCCAGCATCAAAAGCGCATGGACTGAAGCTTTCTTT; cdr3_aa: CASIKSAWTEAFF
j_call: TRBJ1-2; clone_size: NA; d_call: NA; cdr3_length: 14; v_call: TRBV19; cdr3_nt: TGTGCCAGTAGTATCAGGGAGCAGGGCCCTCACTACACCTTC; cdr3_aa: CASSIREQGPHYTF
j_call: TRBJ1-1; clone_size: NA; d_call: NA; cdr3_length: 13; v_call: TRBV7-3; cdr3_nt: TGTGCCAGCAGCTCTGGGCTGGACACTGAAGCTTTCTTT; cdr3_aa: CASSSGLDTEAFF
j_call: TRBJ2-1; clone_size: NA; d_call: TRBD2; cdr3_length: 17; v_call: TRBV7-7; cdr3_nt: TGTGCCAGCAGCCCCTACTCCGGGGGGTACCTAGGCAATGAGCAGTTCTTC; cdr3_aa: CASSPYSGGYLGNEQFF
j_call: TRBJ2-3; clone_size: NA; d_call: NA; cdr3_length: 16; v_call: TRBV28; cdr3_nt: TGTGCCAGCAGTTTACAAAGAGGTGACGACACAGATACGCAGTATTTT; cdr3_aa: CASSLQRGDDTDTQYF
j_call: TRBJ1-3; clone_size: NA; d_call: NA; cdr3_length: 14; v_call: TRBV6-5; cdr3_nt: TGTGCCAGCATCCTCACAGACAAGGAAAACACCATATATTTT; cdr3_aa: CASILTDKENTIYF
j_call: TRBJ2-3; clone_size: NA; d_call: NA; cdr3_length: 13; v_call: TRBV19; cdr3_nt: TGTGCCAGTAGTATTCTCAGGGCAGATACGCAGTATTTT; cdr3_aa: CASSILRADTQYF
j_call: TRBJ1-1; clone_size: NA; d_call: NA; cdr3_length: 16; v_call: TRBV19; cdr3_nt: TGTGCCAGTAGTATAGTAAGCGGCAGGGTGAACACTGAAGCTTTCTTT; cdr3_aa: CASSIVSGRVNTEAFF
j_call: TRBJ1-5; clone_size: NA; d_call: NA; cdr3_length: 14; v_call: TRBV10-3; cdr3_nt: TGTGCCATCACCAGAGACCCTAGCAATCAGCCCCAGCATTTT; cdr3_aa: CAITRDPSNQPQHF
j_call: TRBJ1-2; clone_size: NA; d_call: TRBD1; cdr3_length: 15; v_call: TRBV10-3; cdr3_nt: TGTGCCATCATTGAGAACCCGGGACAGTCCTATGGCTACACCTTC; cdr3_aa: CAIIENPGQSYGYTF
j_call: TRBJ2-7; clone_size: NA; d_call: TRBD2; cdr3_length: 19; v_call: TRBV15; cdr3_nt: TGTGCCACCAGCAGAGATAGACTAGCGGGGGCCGTTAGCTCCTACGAGCAGTACTTC; cdr3_aa: CATSRDRLAGAVSSYEQYF
j_call: TRBJ2-1; clone_size: NA; d_call: TRBD2; cdr3_length: 16; v_call: TRBV4-3; cdr3_nt: TGCGCCAGCAGCCCCTTTGCGGGGGGCGCAGCCAATGAGCAGTTCTTC; cdr3_aa: CASSPFAGGAANEQFF
j_call: TRBJ1-2; clone_size: NA; d_call: NA; cdr3_length: 13; v_call: TRBV9; cdr3_nt: TGTGCCAGCAGCCTCGACAGGAACTATGGCTACACCTTC; cdr3_aa: CASSLDRNYGYTF
j_call: TRBJ2-2; clone_size: NA; d_call: NA; cdr3_length: 14; v_call: TRBV9; cdr3_nt: TGTGCCAGCAGCGTGGCAGGGGCTACCGGGGAGCTGTTTTTT; cdr3_aa: CASSVAGATGELFF
j_call: TRBJ2-2; clone_size: NA; d_call: NA; cdr3_length: 17; v_call: TRBV4-2; cdr3_nt: TGTGCCAGCAGCCAAGAACGCTCAACAGGGTTGGCCGGGGAGCTGTTTTTT; cdr3_aa: CASSQERSTGLAGELFF
j_call: TRBJ2-1; clone_size: NA; d_call: TRBD2; cdr3_length: 17; v_call: TRBV27; cdr3_nt: TGTGCCAGCAGTCCCAGGACTAGCGGGACTTTATACAATGAGCAGTTCTTC; cdr3_aa: CASSPRTSGTLYNEQFF
j_call: TRBJ1-6; clone_size: NA; d_call: NA; cdr3_length: 15; v_call: TRBV6-5; cdr3_nt: TGTGCCAGCAGTTACCACAGGGAGGGGAATTCACCCCTCCACTTT; cdr3_aa: CASSYHREGNSPLHF
j_call: TRBJ1-4; clone_size: NA; d_call: NA; cdr3_length: 15; v_call: TRBV2; cdr3_nt: TGTGCCAGCAGCTCCATGGGGGTGAAAAATGAAAAACTGTTTTTT; cdr3_aa: CASSSMGVKNEKLFF
j_call: TRBJ2-2; clone_size: NA; d_call: NA; cdr3_length: 15; v_call: TRBV7-2; cdr3_nt: TGTGCCAGCAGCAGATGGGGCCCGAACACCGGGGAGCTGTTTTTT; cdr3_aa: CASSRWGPNTGELFF
j_call: TRBJ2-7; clone_size: NA; d_call: TRBD2; cdr3_length: 15; v_call: TRBV7-2; cdr3_nt: TGTGCCAGCAGCGGCCAGACTAGCGGGAAGAACGAGCAGTACTTC; cdr3_aa: CASSGQTSGKNEQYF
j_call: TRBJ1-2; clone_size: NA; d_call: NA; cdr3_length: 13; v_call: TRBV4-1; cdr3_nt: TGCGCCAGCAGCCAAGCCCCGGCTGGGGGCTACACCTTC; cdr3_aa: CASSQAPAGGYTF
j_call: TRBJ1-5; clone_size: once; d_call: NA; cdr3_length: 13; v_call: TRBV10-1; cdr3_nt: TGCGCCAGCAGTGGACAGGGCAATCAGCCCCAGCATTTT; cdr3_aa: CASSGQGNQPQHF
j_call: TRBJ1-5; clone_size: NA; d_call: NA; cdr3_length: 15; v_call: TRBV5-6; cdr3_nt: TGTGCCAGCAGCTCCCTGGGACGGGGAGATCAGCCCCAGCATTTT; cdr3_aa: CASSSLGRGDQPQHF
j_call: TRBJ2-7; clone_size: once; d_call: NA; cdr3_length: 12; v_call: TRBV21-1; cdr3_nt: TGTGCCAGCAGCAAGGGACACTACGAGCAGTACTTC; cdr3_aa: CASSKGHYEQYF
j_call: TRBJ2-7; clone_size: NA; d_call: NA; cdr3_length: 11; v_call: TRBV11-2; cdr3_nt: TGTGCCAGCAGCGTCTCCTACGAGCAGTACTTC; cdr3_aa: CASSVSYEQYF
j_call: TRBJ1-5; clone_size: NA; d_call: NA; cdr3_length: 18; v_call: TRBV28; cdr3_nt: TGTGCCAGCAGTTTAATCTGGTGGGGGACCCGGGGCAATCAGCCCCAGCATTTT; cdr3_aa: CASSLIWWGTRGNQPQHF
j_call: TRBJ1-4; clone_size: NA; d_call: TRBD1; cdr3_length: 14; v_call: TRBV9; cdr3_nt: TGTGCCAGCAGCCCAGGGGGACTTAATGAAAAACTGTTTTTT; cdr3_aa: CASSPGGLNEKLFF
j_call: TRBJ1-3; clone_size: NA; d_call: TRBD1; cdr3_length: 15; v_call: TRBV5-1; cdr3_nt: TGCGCCAGCAGCTTGGAATGGCAGGGGGGAGACACCATATATTTT; cdr3_aa: CASSLEWQGGDTIYF